Shown below are 25 T cell receptor beta chains from a single sample sequenced in a study of beta chain features in type 1 diabetes. Findings of the study overall: A moderate, significant TCRB CDR3 shortening appeared in type 1 diabetes across four CD4+ subsets.

Antigens for these TCRs are unknown. As every portion of the isolated RNA was reverse transcribed, the sequencing read expressed TCRB transcripts. The table came from immunoSEQ multiplex PCR; TCRdb's copy has only in-frame clones and leaves some out. Here the sample spans roughly 340,000 clones, approximately 12% being singletons. What was sequenced was naive CD4+ T cells from blood. The source of these receptors is a woman in her late teens or twenties with type 1 diabetes.

This clone was seen more than once but under ten times. V and J are TRBV30 and TRBJ1-5; D call uncertain. V was shortened by 5 bases and J by 4 bases, with 12 bases between the two germline ends. The V gene's germline CDR1 is GTSNPN and CDR2 SVGIG (reference sequence). The CDR3 runs to 13 residues. The CDR3 nucleotides are TGTGCCTGGGACTCCGGTGTAAATCAGCCCCAGCATTTT. It codes for CAWDSGVNQPQHF.

The V gene is TRBV2, the J gene TRBJ2-3, with D perhaps matching TRBD2 (5 bases). The germline gives CDR1 SNHLY, CDR2 FYNNEI. CDR3 length equals 15 residues. Between the trimmed V and J ends, which lost 3 bases and 3 bases, there was a span of 13 bases. Here the CDR3 reads CASSDRAPGTDTQYF. The DNA of the CDR3 is TGTGCCAGCAGTGATAGGGCGCCGGGAACAGATACGCAGTATTTT.

The rearrangement links TRBV5-6 to TRBJ2-1; D not certain. The ends were cut back, 3 bases at V and 6 bases at J, with 7 bases in the middle. Germline V gene sequence: CDR1 SGHDT, CDR2 YYEEEE. CDR3 length: 12 residues. CDR3 sequence (DNA): TGTGCCAGCAGCTATAGCACCAATGAGCAGTTCTTC. It encodes CASSYSTNEQFF.

The chain combines TRBV28 with TRBJ2-1; unclear D gene. With 5 bases removed from V and 8 bases from J, the gap between germline ends came to 10 bases. There are 12 residues in the CDR3. Germline V gene data show CDR1 as MDHEN and CDR2 as SYDVKM. CDR3 DNA: TGTGCCAGCAGTGTAACAACAGATGAGCAGTTCTTC. Amino acid sequence: CASSVTTDEQFF. The full variable domain, completed using reference TRBV28 and TRBJ2-1, is DVKVTQSSRYLVKRTGEKVFLECVQDMDHENMFWYRQDPGLGLRLIYFSYDVKMKEKGDIPEGYSVSREKKERFSLILESASTNQTSMYLCASSVTTDEQFFGPGTRLTVL.

This clone has only a few counts. The chain carries TRBV4-2 and TRBJ2-3, with D tentatively TRBD2 (6 bases). V was cut by 4 bases and J by 4 bases, with 15 bases left in between. The CDR3 is 15 residues long. The germline CDR1 and CDR2 sequences are LGHNA and YNFKEQ. CDR3 DNA: TGTGCCAGCAGCCCCCCGGGAGCGGAGGCAGATACGCAGTATTTT. Its protein product is CASSPPGAEADTQYF.

To note about this clone: This sample includes further DNA sequences coding for the same CDR3. This chain connects TRBV5-1 to TRBJ1-4; 9 bases line up with TRBD1. Germline V gene data show CDR1 as SGHRS and CDR2 as YFSETQ. The V segment lost 4 bases and the J segment 7 bases; nucleotides outside the gene matches: 5. This CDR3 has 14 residues. The CDR3 is CASSRDREGEKLFF. CDR3 nucleotides: TGCGCCAGCAGCCGGGACAGGGAAGGTGAAAAACTGTTTTTT.

The V call is TRBV7-9, the J call TRBJ2-3, with TRBD2 matching 12 bases. This CDR3 has 17 amino acids. The V segment lost 5 bases and the J segment 2 bases; nucleotides outside the gene matches: 8. Germline V lookup: CDR1 SEHNR, CDR2 FQNEAQ (reference sequence). The chain's CDR3 is CASSPRTSGTFTDTQYF. CDR3 in DNA: TGTGCCAGCAGCCCGAGGACTAGCGGGACCTTCACAGATACGCAGTATTTT.

The chain uses TRBV5-4 and TRBJ1-1, with TRBD1 matching 9 bases. The CDR3 has 14 residues. The V gene's germline CDR1 is SGHNT and CDR2 YYREEE (reference sequence). With V trimmed by 0 bases and J by 7 bases, 4 bases remained unmatched. CDR3 nucleotide sequence: TGTGCCAGCAGCTTGGAGGGACAGGGACGTGAAGCTTTCTTT. It is translated as CASSLEGQGREAFF.

The rearrangement joins TRBV30 to TRBJ1-2, with a weak D call TRBD1 (6 bases). Germline V gives CDR1 GTSNPN, CDR2 SVGIG (reference sequence). This CDR3 is built from 12 residues. The V end lost 8 bases, the J end lost 4 bases, and 14 bases lay between the germline ends. CDR3 protein: CAGTSGAYGYTF. The CDR3 DNA reads TGTGCCGGGACTTCAGGGGCCTATGGCTACACCTTC. Full variable domain (remainder filled in from reference TRBV30 and TRBJ1-2): SQTIHQWPATLVQPVGSPLSLECTVEGTSNPNLYWYRQAAGRGLQLLFYSVGIGQISSEVPQNLSASRPQDRQFILSSKKLLLSDSGFYLCAGTSGAYGYTFGSGTRLTVV.

The chain carries TRBV5-1 and TRBJ1-1; the match to TRBD1 covers 8 bases. The CDR3 sequence is 15 residues long. V was pared by 4 bases and J by 2 bases, with 7 bases of the junction left unmatched. Germline V gene sequence: CDR1 SGHRS, CDR2 YFSETQ. The CDR3 loop reads CASSPDRGPNTEAFF. The CDR3 DNA follows: TGCGCCAGCAGCCCCGACAGGGGTCCCAACACTGAAGCTTTCTTT.

This clone appeared a single time. The rearrangement uses TRBV7-2 and TRBJ2-1, with 9 bases identical to TRBD1. Per germline, CDR1 SGHTA and CDR2 FQGNSA. The length of the CDR3 is 17 residues. Trimming at V came to 1 base and at J to 7 bases, leaving 11 bases not matched to a gene. The CDR3 DNA sequence: TGTGCCAGCAGCTTAGGGTCCGGGACAGGGCTCGGAAATGAGCAGTTCTTC. This gives the protein CASSLGSGTGLGNEQFF. Drawing the rest from reference TRBV7-2 and TRBJ2-1, the complete variable domain is GAGVSQSPSNKVTEKGKDVELRCDPISGHTALYWYRQSLGQGLEFLIYFQGNSAPDKSGLPSDRFSAERTGGSVSTLTIQRTQQEDSAVYLCASSLGSGTGLGNEQFFGPGTRLTVL.

The chain combines TRBV28 with TRBJ1-2, with 10 bases lining up with TRBD1. V dropped 11 bases and J dropped 5; count of bases not matched to a gene: 5. The CDR3 runs to 12 residues. Germline CDR1 reads MDHEN; CDR2 reads SYDVKM. The CDR3 coding sequence is TGTGCCGCGACAGGGGGCGGTTATGGCTACACCTTC. Protein: CAATGGGYGYTF.

This clone was observed a few times. The chain has TRBV27 and TRBJ1-5, with unresolved D. CDR3 length: 13 amino acids. CDR1 MNHEY and CDR2 SMNVEV come from the germline V gene (reference sequence). V was clipped by 10 bases and J by 10 bases, with 20 bases between them. CDR3 loop: CATKGATGEPQHF. As DNA, the CDR3 is TGTGCCACCAAGGGAGCTACCGGCGAACCCCAGCATTTT.

This clone was counted only a few times. Other DNA sequences of this sample code for an identical CDR3. The chain uses TRBV7-2 and TRBJ2-2; no definite D call. Trimming cost V 8 bases and J 2 bases, with 9 bases left between them. The CDR3 is 13 amino acids. Germline V gene lookup returns CDR1 SGHTA and CDR2 FQGNSA. The CDR3 DNA is TGTGCCAGCCGACTGGGTAACACCGGGGAGCTGTTTTTT. This gives the protein CASRLGNTGELFF.

The J gene is TRBJ2-1, the V gene TRBV6-5; TRBD2 might be the D (6 bases). CDR1 and CDR2 from the germline V gene are MNHEY and SVGAGI. V was pared by 0 bases and J by 5 bases, with 8 bases between. This CDR3 region has 14 residues. In DNA form, the CDR3 reads TGTGCCAGCAGTTACTCGGGAGGACACAATGAGCAGTTCTTC. It specifies CASSYSGGHNEQFF.

This clone occurred a few times. The CDR3 loop reads CASSLAGTYGYTF. In DNA form, the CDR3 reads TGTGCCAGCAGTTTGGCAGGCACGTATGGCTACACCTTC. The genes are TRBV28 and TRBJ1-2; D uncertain. CDR3 length: 13 amino acids. Germline assignment: CDR1 MDHEN and CDR2 SYDVKM. Trimming removed 3 bases at V and 5 bases at J, with 10 bases between.

This clone was detected a few times. The rearrangement uses TRBV30 and TRBJ2-3, with 10 bases matching TRBD2. The length of the CDR3 is 15 residues. CDR1 is GTSNPN and CDR2 is SVGIG in the germline V gene (reference sequence). J was trimmed by 6 bases and V by 0 bases; bases with no gene match: 6. The CDR3 protein is CAWSVGLADRDTQYF. In nucleotides, the CDR3 is TGTGCCTGGAGTGTAGGACTAGCGGACCGTGATACGCAGTATTTT.

V gene TRBV6-5 combines with J gene TRBJ2-3, with 9 bases lining up with TRBD1. Unmatched junction bases numbered 4, after V lost 1 base and J lost 2 bases. Germline V lookup: CDR1 MNHEY, CDR2 SVGAGI. The CDR3 is made up of 16 amino acids. The CDR3 sequence is CASSYFGTGITDTQYF. CDR3 nucleotide sequence: TGTGCCAGCAGTTACTTCGGGACAGGGATCACAGATACGCAGTATTTT.

V gene TRBV9 combines with J gene TRBJ2-1; 9 nucleotides line up with TRBD2. The CDR3 consists of 16 residues. The V gene's germline CDR1 is SGDLS and CDR2 YYNGEE. The V gene end was trimmed by 8 bases and the J gene end by 5 bases; junction bases not matched to a gene: 14. The CDR3 sequence: CASRLGAGGYDNEQFF. The CDR3 nucleotides are TGTGCCAGTCGCCTTGGAGCGGGAGGCTATGACAATGAGCAGTTCTTC.

This clone was seen a handful of times. The rearrangement uses TRBV18 and TRBJ1-5; no clear D gene. Germline V gives CDR1 KGHSH, CDR2 LQKENI. The CDR3 runs 17 residues. Trimming removed 0 bases from V and 4 bases from J, with 16 bases in between. The CDR3 coding sequence is TGTGCCAGCTCACCACCCGGCAGACTGGGAGGTAATCAGCCCCAGCATTTT. Translated, it gives CASSPPGRLGGNQPQHF.

This clone was recorded a few times. This chain links TRBV14 with TRBJ2-1; D unclear. V lost 1 base to trimming and J lost 9 bases, with 13 bases between them. In germline, CDR1 is SGHDN, CDR2 FVKESK. CDR3 length: 14 amino acids. The CDR3 sequence: CASSQVGRWIEQFF. The DNA of the CDR3 is TGTGCCAGCAGCCAAGTTGGCAGGTGGATTGAGCAGTTCTTC.

The chain joins TRBV30 to TRBJ2-7; 7 nucleotides agree with TRBD2. This CDR3 is built from 13 residues. V shed 1 base, J shed 3 bases, and the junction held 3 bases outside the gene matches. In germline, CDR1 is GTSNPN, CDR2 SVGIG (reference sequence). CDR3 amino acids: CAWSASSGYEQYF. The CDR3 nucleotides are TGTGCCTGGAGTGCTTCTAGCGGCTACGAGCAGTACTTC.

The chain links TRBV29-1 to TRBJ2-2; 10 bases line up with TRBD1. V was clipped by 7 bases and J by 7 bases; unmatched bases: 6. The CDR3 totals 13 residues. Looked up from germline, CDR1 is SQVTM and CDR2 is ANQGSEA. CDR3 residues: CSAWTGGIGELFF. CDR3 nucleotide sequence: TGCAGCGCATGGACAGGGGGAATCGGGGAGCTGTTTTTT.

This rearrangement joins TRBV21-1 to TRBJ2-7; the D call of TRBD1 is as the table states it, not checked on the DNA. TRBV21-1 is shown as a pseudogene. The CDR3 length is 15 residues. CDR3 nucleotide sequence: TGTGCCAGCAGCAAAACCGGACACACAACCTACGAGCAGTACGTC. Its translation: CASSKTGHTTYEQYV.

This sequence joins TRBV29-1 and TRBJ1-4; a weak D match, TRBD1 (6 bases). The germline gives CDR1 SQVTM, CDR2 ANQGSEA. CDR3 size: 13 residues. The germline V and J ends were trimmed by 4 bases and 8 bases, with 14 bases remaining between them. This CDR3 reads CSVGQAIGEKLFF. Written as DNA, the CDR3 is TGCAGCGTTGGACAGGCCATTGGAGAAAAACTGTTTTTT.